One and the same sample provided the 5 T cell receptor beta chains below, sequenced in a study of T cells after yellow fever vaccination. TCRdb passed the 5' RACE reads through MiXCR, listing each CDR3 protein once. The data contain hundreds of thousands of distinct CDR3 sequences, approximately 4% of them singletons. Sequencing was performed on PBMCs, taken 5 days after the yellow fever booster vaccination. All receptors derive from a man aged 18 to 29 who received the YFV17D yellow fever vaccine.

The chain employs TRBV6-6 and TRBJ2-7; 9 positions match TRBD1. The CDR3 totals 15 residues. Germline V gene lookup returns CDR1 MNHNY and CDR2 SVGAGI (reference sequence). V shed 4 bases and J 2 bases; nucleotides not matched to a gene: 6. The CDR3 DNA follows: TGTGCCAGCAGTTGGGAGGGACAGGGCCCCTACGAGCAGTACTTC. It specifies CASSWEGQGPYEQYF.

On this clonotype: An end of the junction differs from the germline gene, which may be a read error. The chain joins TRBV5-1 to TRBJ2-5; 13 bases match TRBD2. The germline V gene has CDR1 SGHRS and CDR2 YFSETQ. The CDR3 sequence is 15 residues long. In nucleotides, the CDR3 is TGCGCCAGCAGGCGGACTAGCGGGGGTTTTGAGAACCAGTACTTC. Translating gives CASRRTSGGFENQYF. Full variable domain (outside the CDR3, taken from reference TRBV5-1 and TRBJ2-5): KAGVTQTPRYLIKTRGQQVTLSCSPISGHRSVSWYQQTPGQGLQFLFEYFSETQRNKGNFPGRFSGRQFSNSRSEMNVSTLELGDSALYLCASRRTSGGFENQYFGPGTRLLVL.

This clonotype was counted many times. The chain links TRBV5-1 to TRBJ2-1, with TRBD2 matching 10 bases. The CDR3 length is 16 residues. The J segment lost 5 bases and the V segment lost 0 bases, leaving 5 bases of the junction unmatched. CDR1 SGHRS and CDR2 YFSETQ come from the germline V gene. The CDR3 DNA follows: TGCGCCAGCAGCTTGGTTGCTAGCGGGGGACACAATGAGCAGTTCTTC. It codes for CASSLVASGGHNEQFF.

The V gene is TRBV7-2, the J gene TRBJ1-1, with D uncertain. The germline V gene encodes CDR1 SGHTA and CDR2 FQGNSA. V was pared by 3 bases and J by 4 bases, with 6 bases between. This CDR3 is 12 amino acids long. The CDR3, as DNA: TGTGCCAGCAGCTTTCGTCGCACTGAAGCTTTCTTT. This sequence encodes CASSFRRTEAFF.

This clonotype was detected only a few times. This rearrangement joins TRBV4-1 to TRBJ2-3; 13 bases match TRBD2. The junction had 7 bases not matched to a gene; V was cut back by 3 bases and J by 4 bases. Germline V gives CDR1 MGHRA, CDR2 YSYEKL. CDR3 length: 17 residues. The CDR3 loop is CASSQPGLAGVSDTQYF. CDR3 coding DNA: TGCGCCAGCAGCCAGCCCGGACTAGCGGGGGTCTCAGATACGCAGTATTTT.